Listed below are T cell receptor beta chains from one sample, sequenced in a study of CD8 T cells in Susac syndrome. MiXCR, run by TCRdb on the immunoSEQ multiplex PCR reads, gives a single entry per CDR3 protein. The data contain 53,000 or so distinct CDR3 sequences, roughly 93% of them singletons. Sequenced input: CD8+ T cells from PBMCs. All receptors derive from a human donor in good health. Both conserved end residues are part of each CDR3. Fields, in order: D gene, J gene, clone size, V gene, CDR3 protein, CDR3 DNA. A D gene is named only where the DNA matches it firmly. Not all rows give a size; the values are once, few, many and, for expanded clones, a class.

>-|TRBJ1-5|-|TRBV29-1
CSVRDSRYQPQHF
TGCAGCGTTCGAGACAGTAGGTATCAGCCCCAGCATTTT
>-|TRBJ2-1|-|TRBV7-9
CASMGAHNEQFF
TGTGCCAGCATGGGGGCCCACAATGAGCAGTTCTTC
>TRBD2|TRBJ2-7|once|TRBV27
CASSFLTSGSSYEQYF
TGTGCCAGCAGTTTCTTGACTAGCGGGAGTTCCTACGAGCAGTACTTC
>-|TRBJ2-1|-|TRBV4-1
CASSQGLNSYNEQFF
TGCGCCAGCAGCCAAGGCCTAAACTCCTACAATGAGCAGTTCTTC
>TRBD2|TRBJ2-7|-|TRBV10-3
CAISESAGVPYEQYF
TGTGCCATCAGTGAGTCGGCGGGAGTTCCCTACGAGCAGTACTTC
>-|TRBJ1-2|-|TRBV12-3/TRBV12-4
CAIRGNYGYTF
TGTGCCATCAGGGGCAACTATGGCTACACCTTC
>-|TRBJ2-1|-|TRBV5-1
CASSPTTSLEEEWKFF
TGCGCCAGCAGCCCGACGACTAGTTTGGAGGAGGAGTGGAAGTTCTTC
>-|TRBJ2-5|once|TRBV3-1
CASSQSWLSGETQYF
TGTGCCAGCAGCCAATCCTGGCTCAGCGGAGAGACCCAGTACTTC
>-|TRBJ1-2|-|TRBV3-1
CASSQDWGAHYGYTF
TGTGCCAGCAGCCAAGATTGGGGGGCGCACTATGGCTACACCTTC
>-|TRBJ2-2|-|TRBV4-1
CASSQGSTGELFF
TGCGCCAGCAGCCAAGGATCAACCGGGGAGCTGTTTTTT
>-|TRBJ1-2|-|TRBV27
CASSLSWRVGPGYTF
TGTGCCAGCAGTTTATCCTGGCGAGTAGGCCCTGGCTACACCTTC
>-|TRBJ1-1|-|TRBV5-7
CASSFLDLRWEKEAFF
TGTGCCAGCAGCTTCTTGGACCTGCGGTGGGAGAAGGAAGCTTTCTTT
>-|TRBJ2-7|-|TRBV15
CATSRDHLGGYEQYF
TGTGCCACCAGCAGAGATCATCTAGGGGGCTACGAGCAGTACTTC
>-|TRBJ2-7|once|TRBV4-1
CASSHGDGYEQYF
TGCGCCAGCAGCCATGGCGACGGCTACGAGCAGTACTTC
>TRBD2|TRBJ2-7|once|TRBV4-2
CASSQDQLADRSYEQYF
TGTGCCAGCAGCCAAGATCAACTAGCGGACCGTTCCTACGAGCAGTACTTC
>-|TRBJ1-1|-|TRBV2
CASSWGDEPPEAFF
TGTGCCAGCAGTTGGGGGGACGAACCTCCAGAAGCTTTCTTT
>-|TRBJ1-3|once|TRBV10-3
CATLSGRDTIYF
TGTGCCACCCTGTCAGGGCGGGACACCATATATTTT
>-|TRBJ2-7|-|TRBV7-9
CASSLAFGKDYEQYF
TGTGCCAGCAGCTTAGCGTTCGGGAAGGACTACGAGCAGTACTTC
>-|TRBJ2-1|once|TRBV5-4
CASSLATYNEQFF
TGTGCCAGCAGCTTGGCCACGTACAATGAGCAGTTCTTC
>-|TRBJ2-1|once|TRBV24-1
CATSDSDWDKGQFF
TGTGCCACCAGTGACTCCGACTGGGATAAAGGGCAGTTCTTC
>-|TRBJ2-7|few|TRBV30
CAWRGTGAYEQYF
TGTGCCTGGAGAGGTACGGGAGCCTACGAGCAGTACTTC
>-|TRBJ2-7|-|TRBV11-2
CASSSTGLSYEQYF
TGTGCCAGCAGCTCGACAGGCCTCTCCTACGAGCAGTACTTC
>-|TRBJ1-2|-|TRBV10-3
CAISDIRDPDWDYGYTF
TGTGCCATCAGTGATATCCGGGACCCGGACTGGGACTATGGCTACACCTTC
>-|TRBJ2-7|-|TRBV20-1
CSARDFGVPYEQYF
TGCAGTGCTAGAGATTTCGGGGTTCCCTACGAGCAGTACTTC
>-|TRBJ2-7|-|TRBV28
CASSFWAGPQEQYF
TGTGCCAGCAGTTTTTGGGCAGGACCCCAAGAGCAGTACTTC
>TRBD1|TRBJ2-7|-|TRBV4-1
CASSQGPGGQEQYF
TGCGCCAGCAGCCAAGGCCCAGGGGGACAAGAGCAGTACTTC
>-|TRBJ1-2|-|TRBV3-1
CASSQGHSTYGYTF
TGTGCCAGCAGCCAAGGCCACAGCACTTATGGCTACACCTTC
>-|TRBJ1-1|-|TRBV4-1
CASSQSTGNTEAFF
TGCGCCAGCAGCCAAAGTACAGGGAACACTGAAGCTTTCTTT
>-|TRBJ2-7|-|TRBV29-1
CSVVLNYEQYF
TGCAGCGTTGTGCTGAATTACGAGCAGTACTTC
>TRBD2|TRBJ2-1|-|TRBV29-1
CSVLIGAGLAAGEQFF
TGCAGCGTTCTTATAGGGGCGGGGCTAGCGGCCGGGGAGCAGTTCTTC
>TRBD1|TRBJ2-1|-|TRBV28
CASSFPRTGAYNEQFF
TGTGCCAGCAGTTTTCCTCGGACAGGGGCTTACAATGAGCAGTTCTTC
>-|TRBJ1-4|once|TRBV29-1
CSVVSRTPRGEKLFF
TGCAGCGTTGTGTCCCGGACGCCGCGGGGTGAAAAACTGTTTTTT
>-|TRBJ1-2|-|TRBV20-1
CSARVAGPYGYTF
TGCAGTGCTAGAGTTGCAGGGCCCTATGGCTACACCTTC
>-|TRBJ2-5|-|TRBV6-5
CASSYGGTQYF
TGTGCCAGCAGTTATGGAGGGACCCAGTACTTC
>TRBD1|TRBJ2-5|-|TRBV28
CASSAGGQETQYF
TGTGCCAGCAGCGCAGGGGGACAAGAGACCCAGTACTTC
>-|TRBJ2-3|once|TRBV15
CATSPGGREDTQYF
TGTGCCACCAGTCCTGGCGGGCGGGAAGATACGCAGTATTTT
>-|TRBJ1-2|-|TRBV30
CAWIGVGVAYGYTF
TGTGCCTGGATAGGTGTAGGGGTTGCCTATGGCTACACCTTC
>-|TRBJ2-1|-|TRBV15
CATSRDRAGSSYNEQFF
TGTGCCACCAGCAGAGATCGGGCTGGAAGCTCCTACAATGAGCAGTTCTTC
>TRBD1|TRBJ1-5|-|TRBV19
CASSISGTGYQPQHF
TGTGCCAGTAGTATCTCCGGGACAGGGTATCAGCCCCAGCATTTT
>TRBD2|TRBJ2-7|-|TRBV7-6
CASSPLRERDEQYF
TGTGCCAGCAGCCCCCTGCGGGAGAGGGACGAGCAGTACTTC
>-|TRBJ2-6|-|TRBV13
CASSLGQGANVLTF
TGTGCCAGCAGCTTGGGACAAGGGGCCAACGTCCTGACTTTC
>-|TRBJ1-2|-|TRBV12-3/TRBV12-4
CASSLGNYGYTF
TGTGCCAGCAGTTTAGGGAACTATGGCTACACCTTC
>-|TRBJ1-3|-|TRBV7-2
CASSPGGGNTIYF
TGTGCCAGCAGCCCTGGAGGTGGAAACACCATATATTTT
>-|TRBJ1-1|once|TRBV29-1
CSVEEGGNTEAFF
TGCAGCGTTGAAGAGGGCGGAAACACTGAAGCTTTCTTT
>-|TRBJ2-7|-|TRBV10-2
CASSSRGNEQYF
TGCGCCAGCAGCTCTCGTGGGAACGAGCAGTACTTC
>-|TRBJ2-6|-|TRBV20-1
CSARRGGANVLTF
TGCAGTGCTAGGAGGGGTGGGGCCAACGTCCTGACTTTC
>-|TRBJ1-4|-|TRBV3-1
CASNPGRYAEKLFF
TGTGCCAGCAACCCGGGACGTTACGCGGAAAAACTGTTTTTT
>-|TRBJ1-2|-|TRBV29-1
CSAGEGENYGYTF
TGCAGCGCCGGGGAGGGCGAGAACTATGGCTACACCTTC
>-|TRBJ2-6|-|TRBV29-1
CSVLNGANVLTF
TGCAGCGTTTTGAATGGGGCCAACGTCCTGACTTTC
>-|TRBJ1-1|-|TRBV29-1
CSAHWGANTEAFF
TGCAGCGCCCACTGGGGGGCTAACACTGAAGCTTTCTTT
>-|TRBJ2-7|once|TRBV4-1
CASSPQGRSYEQYF
TGCGCCAGCAGCCCACAGGGTCGGTCCTACGAGCAGTACTTC
>-|TRBJ2-3|-|TRBV7-6
CASSLVALDTDTQYF
TGTGCCAGCAGCTTAGTCGCCCTTGATACAGATACGCAGTATTTT
>TRBD1|TRBJ1-1|once|TRBV4-1
CASSQVGQGAEAFF
TGCGCCAGCAGCCAAGTTGGACAGGGCGCTGAAGCTTTCTTT